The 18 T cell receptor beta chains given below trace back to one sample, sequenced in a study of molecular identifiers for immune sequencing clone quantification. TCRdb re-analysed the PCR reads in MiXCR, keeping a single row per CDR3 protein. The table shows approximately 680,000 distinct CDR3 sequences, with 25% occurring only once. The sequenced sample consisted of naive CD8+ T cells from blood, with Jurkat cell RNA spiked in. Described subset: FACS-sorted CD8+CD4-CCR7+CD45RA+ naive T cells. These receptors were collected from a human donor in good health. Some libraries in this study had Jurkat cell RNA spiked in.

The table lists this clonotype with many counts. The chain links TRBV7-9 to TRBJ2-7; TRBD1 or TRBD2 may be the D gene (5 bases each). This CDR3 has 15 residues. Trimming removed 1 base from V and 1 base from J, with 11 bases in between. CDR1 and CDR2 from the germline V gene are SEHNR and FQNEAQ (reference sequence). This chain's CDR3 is CASSLVTGPSYEQYF. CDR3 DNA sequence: TGTGCCAGCAGCTTAGTGACGGGGCCGTCCTACGAGCAGTACTTC. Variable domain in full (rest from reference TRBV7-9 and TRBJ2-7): DTGVSQNPRHKITKRGQNVTFRCDPISEHNRLYWYRQTLGQGPEFLTYFQNEAQLEKSRLLSDRFSAERPKGSFSTLEIQRTEQGDSAMYLCASSLVTGPSYEQYFGPGTRLTVT.

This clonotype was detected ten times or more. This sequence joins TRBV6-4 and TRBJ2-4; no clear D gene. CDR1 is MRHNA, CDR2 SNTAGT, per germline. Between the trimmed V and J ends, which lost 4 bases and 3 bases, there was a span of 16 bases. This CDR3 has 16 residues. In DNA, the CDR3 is TGTGCCAGCAGTGTCCCTCACCCGACCCTCAAAAACATTCAGTACTTC. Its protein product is CASSVPHPTLKNIQYF.

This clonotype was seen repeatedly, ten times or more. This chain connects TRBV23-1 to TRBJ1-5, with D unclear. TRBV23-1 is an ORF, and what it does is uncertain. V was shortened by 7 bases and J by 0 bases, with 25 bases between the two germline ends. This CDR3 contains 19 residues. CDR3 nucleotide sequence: TGCGCCAGCATTCCCCCTGGCTGCGCCCGAAATTATAGCAATCAGCCCCAGCATTTT. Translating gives CASIPPGCARNYSNQPQHF.

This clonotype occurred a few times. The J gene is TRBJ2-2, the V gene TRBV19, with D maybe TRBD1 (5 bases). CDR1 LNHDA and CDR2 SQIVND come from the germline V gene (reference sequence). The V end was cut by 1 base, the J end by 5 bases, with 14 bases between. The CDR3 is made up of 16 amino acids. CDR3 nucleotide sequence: TGTGCCAGTAGTATAGGGACAAGAAGTTGGACCGGGGAGCTGTTTTTT. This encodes CASSIGTRSWTGELFF.

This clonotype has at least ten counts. CDR3 nucleotides: TGTGCCAGCAGCCCGGTTTCAGCAAACACAGATACGCAGTATTTT. Amino acids: CASSPVSANTDTQYF. The chain couples TRBV6-1 to TRBJ2-3; no reliable D call. Trimming stripped 6 bases from V and 2 bases from J, with 15 bases between. The length of the CDR3 is 15 residues. Germline values: CDR1 MNHNS, CDR2 SASEGT.

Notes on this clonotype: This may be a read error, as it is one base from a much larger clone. CDR3 protein: CASSQASGAGQETRYF. CDR3 nucleotides: TGTGCCAGCAGCCAAGCATCGGGGGCGGGCCAAGAGACCCGGTACTTC. The rearrangement joins TRBV14 to TRBJ2-5; either TRBD1 or TRBD2 may supply D (6 bases each). CDR3 size: 16 residues. Germline CDR1 reads SGHDN; CDR2 reads FVKESK.

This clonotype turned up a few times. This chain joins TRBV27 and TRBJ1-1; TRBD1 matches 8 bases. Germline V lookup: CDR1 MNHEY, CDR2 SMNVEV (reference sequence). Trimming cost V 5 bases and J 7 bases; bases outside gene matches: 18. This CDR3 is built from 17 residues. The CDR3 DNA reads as TGTGCCAGCAGTCCTAGGTTAAATGGGACAGGAACGATTGAAGCTTTCTTT. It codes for CASSPRLNGTGTIEAFF.

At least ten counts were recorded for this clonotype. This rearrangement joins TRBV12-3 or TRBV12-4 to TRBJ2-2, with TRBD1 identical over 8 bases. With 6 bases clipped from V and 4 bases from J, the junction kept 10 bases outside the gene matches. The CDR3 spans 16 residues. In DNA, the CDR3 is TGTGCCAGCAGCGCCGGACAGGGACGGTTCACCGGGGAGCTGTTTTTT. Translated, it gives CASSAGQGRFTGELFF.

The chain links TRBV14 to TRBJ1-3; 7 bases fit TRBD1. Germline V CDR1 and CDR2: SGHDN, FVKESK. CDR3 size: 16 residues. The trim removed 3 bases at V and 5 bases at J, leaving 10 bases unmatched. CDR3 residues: CASSHLMGQTRNTIYF. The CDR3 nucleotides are TGTGCCAGCAGCCATCTAATGGGACAGACTCGAAACACCATATATTTT.

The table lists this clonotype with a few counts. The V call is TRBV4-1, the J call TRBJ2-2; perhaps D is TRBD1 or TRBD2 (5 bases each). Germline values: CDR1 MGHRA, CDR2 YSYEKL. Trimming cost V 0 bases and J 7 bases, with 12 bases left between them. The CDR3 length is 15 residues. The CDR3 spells CASSQEGASRGELFF. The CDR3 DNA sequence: TGCGCCAGCAGCCAAGAAGGGGCTAGCCGCGGGGAGCTGTTTTTT.

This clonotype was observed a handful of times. CDR3 sequence: CASSHRQGGHEQYF. For the CDR3, the DNA is TGCGCCAGCAGTCATAGGCAGGGTGGCCACGAGCAGTACTTC. V gene TRBV23-1 combines with J gene TRBJ2-7; D perhaps matches TRBD1 (5 bases). TRBV23-1 is an open reading frame whose function is uncertain. V dropped 3 bases and J dropped 5 bases, with 14 bases sitting between them. The CDR3 is made up of 14 amino acids.

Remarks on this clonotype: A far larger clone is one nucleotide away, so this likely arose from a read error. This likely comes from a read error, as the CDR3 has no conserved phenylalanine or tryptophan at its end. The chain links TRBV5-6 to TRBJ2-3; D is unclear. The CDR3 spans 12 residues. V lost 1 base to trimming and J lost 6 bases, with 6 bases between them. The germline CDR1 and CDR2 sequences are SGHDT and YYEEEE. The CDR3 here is CASSLSSDTQYY. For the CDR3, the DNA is TGTGCCAGCAGCTTGTCTTCGGATACGCAGTATTAT.

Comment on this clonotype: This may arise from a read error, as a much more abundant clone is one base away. In DNA form, the CDR3 reads TGTGCCTGCACCCCCCAGCACCAAGAGACCCAGTACTTC. It encodes CACTPQHQETQYF. The chain has TRBV12-3 or TRBV12-4 and TRBJ2-5; no clear D gene. V lost 11 bases to trimming and J lost 0 bases, with 13 bases between them. This CDR3 is built from 13 residues.

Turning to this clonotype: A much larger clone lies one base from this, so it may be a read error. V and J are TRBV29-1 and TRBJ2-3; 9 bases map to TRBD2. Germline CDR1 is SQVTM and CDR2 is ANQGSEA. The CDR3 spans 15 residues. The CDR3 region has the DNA TGCAGCGTTGTGCCCACGGGGACTAGCACAGATACGCGGTATTTT. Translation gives CSVVPTGTSTDTRYF.

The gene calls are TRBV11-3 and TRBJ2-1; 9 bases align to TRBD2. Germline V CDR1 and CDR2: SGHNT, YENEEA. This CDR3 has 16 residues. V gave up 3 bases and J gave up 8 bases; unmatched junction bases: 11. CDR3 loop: CASSFRPSGAFDEQFF. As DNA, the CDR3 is TGTGCCAGCAGCTTCCGCCCTAGCGGGGCTTTCGATGAGCAGTTCTTC.

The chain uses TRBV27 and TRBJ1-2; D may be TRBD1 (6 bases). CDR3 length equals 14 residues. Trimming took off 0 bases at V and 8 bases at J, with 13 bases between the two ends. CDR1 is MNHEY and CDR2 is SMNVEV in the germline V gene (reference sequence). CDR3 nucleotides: TGTGCCAGCAGTTTATCGGGGGGGGCGGGAGGCTACACCTTC. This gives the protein CASSLSGGAGGYTF.

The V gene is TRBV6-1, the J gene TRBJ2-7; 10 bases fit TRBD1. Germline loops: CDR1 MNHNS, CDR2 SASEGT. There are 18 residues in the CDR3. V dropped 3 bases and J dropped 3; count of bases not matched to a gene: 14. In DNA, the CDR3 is TGTGCCAGCAGTGAGGACACTCGTGGGACAGGGGAGGACTACGAGCAGTACTTC. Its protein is CASSEDTRGTGEDYEQYF.

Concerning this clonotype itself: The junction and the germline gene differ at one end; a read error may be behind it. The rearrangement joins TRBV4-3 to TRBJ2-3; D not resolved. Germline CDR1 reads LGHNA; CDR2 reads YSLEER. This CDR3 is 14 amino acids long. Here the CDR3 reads CASRQATGTDTQYF. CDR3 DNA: TGCGCCAGCCGCCAAGCGACCGGCACAGATACGCAGTATTTT.